The clone carrying this TCR beta chain has only one observation. Its antigen is currently unknown. Both 60 Vbeta primers and 13 Jbeta primers went into the PCR. Only in-frame clones appear in the TCRdb table, and some are missing; sequencing was by immunoSEQ multiplex PCR. The sample contains over 100,000 clones, approximately 79% of which appear only once. With 5 bases clipped from V and 4 bases from J, the junction kept 5 bases outside the gene matches. Germline CDR1 is PRHDT and CDR2 is FYEKMQ (reference sequence). This CDR3 is built from 15 residues. The data belong to a study of cytomegalovirus exposure and HLA in healthy donors. Study conclusions and caveats: Within a later analysis, the majority of CMV-associated TCR beta chains appeared HLA-restricted.

The sequencing input was PBMCs. This TCR derives from a male donor in good health and CMV-seronegative. The chain joins TRBV13 to TRBJ2-7; TRBD2 aligns across 13 bases. Here the CDR3 DNA reads TGTGCCAGCAGCCGCTTACTAGCGGGGGGGTACGAGCAGTACTTC. It translates to CASSRLLAGGYEQYF.